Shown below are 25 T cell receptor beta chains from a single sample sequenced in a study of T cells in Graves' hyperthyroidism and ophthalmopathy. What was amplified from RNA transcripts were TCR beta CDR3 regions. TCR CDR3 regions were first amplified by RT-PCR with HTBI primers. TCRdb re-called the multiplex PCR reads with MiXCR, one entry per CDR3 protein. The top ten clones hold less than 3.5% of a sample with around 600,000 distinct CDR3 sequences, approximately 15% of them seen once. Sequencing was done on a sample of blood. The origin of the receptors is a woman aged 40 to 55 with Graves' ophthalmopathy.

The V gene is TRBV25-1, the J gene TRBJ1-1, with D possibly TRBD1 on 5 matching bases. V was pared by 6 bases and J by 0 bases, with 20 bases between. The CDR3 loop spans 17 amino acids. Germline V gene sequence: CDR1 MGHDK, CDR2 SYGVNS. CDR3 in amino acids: CASSPSGAGGLNTEAFF. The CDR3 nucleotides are TGTGCCAGCAGCCCGTCCGGGGCGGGGGGATTGAACACTGAAGCTTTCTTT. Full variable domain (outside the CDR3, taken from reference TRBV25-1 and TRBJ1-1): EADIYQTPRYLVIGTGKKITLECSQTMGHDKMYWYQQDPGMELHLIHYSYGVNSTEKGDLSSESTVSRIRTEHFPLTLESARPSHTSQYLCASSPSGAGGLNTEAFFGQGTRLTVV.

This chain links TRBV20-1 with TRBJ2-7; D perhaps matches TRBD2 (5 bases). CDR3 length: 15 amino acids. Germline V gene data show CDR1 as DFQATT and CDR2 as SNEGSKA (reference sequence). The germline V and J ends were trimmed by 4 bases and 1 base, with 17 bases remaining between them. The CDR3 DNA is TGCAGTGCTATCCTAAGAGGGATGTTGTCCTACGAGCAGTACTTC. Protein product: CSAILRGMLSYEQYF.

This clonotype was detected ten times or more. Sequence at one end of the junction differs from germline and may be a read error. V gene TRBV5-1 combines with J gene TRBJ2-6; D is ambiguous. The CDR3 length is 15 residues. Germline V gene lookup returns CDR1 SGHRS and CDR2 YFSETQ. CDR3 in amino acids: CASSPLSSGANVLTF. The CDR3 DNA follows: TGTGCCAGCAGCCCGCTATCCTCTGGGGCCAACGTCCTGACTTTC.

The CDR3 DNA follows: TGTGCCTGGGGGCGAAACCTGAGGACAGCGAACACCGGGGAGCTGTTTTTT. Its protein is CAWGRNLRTANTGELFF. The chain carries TRBV30 and TRBJ2-2; TRBD1 is a possible D gene (6 bases). Germline V gene sequence: CDR1 GTSNPN, CDR2 SVGIG (reference sequence). V was trimmed by 5 bases and J by 0 bases, leaving 19 bases between them. The CDR3 is 17 residues long. Drawing the rest from reference TRBV30 and TRBJ2-2, the complete variable domain is SQTIHQWPATLVQPVGSPLSLECTVEGTSNPNLYWYRQAAGRGLQLLFYSVGIGQISSEVPQNLSASRPQDRQFILSSKKLLLSDSGFYLCAWGRNLRTANTGELFFGEGSRLTVL.

The CDR3 is CAWSRGGQGTDTQYF. In DNA, the CDR3 is TGTGCCTGGAGTAGAGGGGGGCAAGGCACAGATACGCAGTATTTT. This chain joins TRBV30 and TRBJ2-3; D could derive from TRBD1 or TRBD2 (6 bases each). Deletions cut 2 bases from V and 1 base from J, with 13 bases between. The germline V gene encodes CDR1 GTSNPN and CDR2 SVGIG (reference sequence). The CDR3 is 15 amino acids.

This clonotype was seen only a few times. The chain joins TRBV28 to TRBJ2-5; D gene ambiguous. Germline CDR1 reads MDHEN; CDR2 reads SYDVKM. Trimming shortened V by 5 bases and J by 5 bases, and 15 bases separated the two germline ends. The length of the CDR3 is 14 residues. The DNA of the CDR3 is TGTGCCAGCAGTCCCGGATGGGCCGCTGAGACCCAGTACTTC. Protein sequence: CASSPGWAAETQYF.

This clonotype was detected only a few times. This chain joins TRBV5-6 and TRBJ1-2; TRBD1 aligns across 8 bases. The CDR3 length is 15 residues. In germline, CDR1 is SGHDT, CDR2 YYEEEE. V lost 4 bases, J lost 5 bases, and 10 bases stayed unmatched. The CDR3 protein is CASSDTRQGIYGYTF. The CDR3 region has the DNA TGTGCCAGCAGCGATACTAGACAGGGGATATATGGCTACACCTTC. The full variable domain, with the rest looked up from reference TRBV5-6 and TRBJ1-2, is DAGVTQSPTHLIKTRGQQVTLRCSPKSGHDTVSWYQQALGQGPQFIFQYYEEEERQRGNFPDRFSGHQFPNYSSELNVNALLLGDSALYLCASSDTRQGIYGYTFGSGTRLTVV.

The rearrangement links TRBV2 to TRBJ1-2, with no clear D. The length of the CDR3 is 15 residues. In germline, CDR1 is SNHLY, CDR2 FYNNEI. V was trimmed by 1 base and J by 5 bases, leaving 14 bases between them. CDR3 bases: TGTGCCAGCAGTGAAGGTGTAGGAGCCCGATATGGCTACACCTTC. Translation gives CASSEGVGARYGYTF.

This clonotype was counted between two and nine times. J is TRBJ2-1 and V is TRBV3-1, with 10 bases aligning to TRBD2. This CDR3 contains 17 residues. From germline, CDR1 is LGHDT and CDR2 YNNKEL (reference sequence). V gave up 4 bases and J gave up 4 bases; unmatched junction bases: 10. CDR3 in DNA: TGTGCCAGCAGCCCACGCTCGGGACTAGCGACTTACAATGAGCAGTTCTTC. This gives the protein CASSPRSGLATYNEQFF.

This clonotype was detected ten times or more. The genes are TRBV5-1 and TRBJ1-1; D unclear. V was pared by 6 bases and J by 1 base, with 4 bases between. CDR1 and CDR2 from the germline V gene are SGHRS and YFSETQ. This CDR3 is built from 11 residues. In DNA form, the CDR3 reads TGCGCCAGCACCTCGAACACTGAAGCTTTCTTT. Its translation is CASTSNTEAFF.

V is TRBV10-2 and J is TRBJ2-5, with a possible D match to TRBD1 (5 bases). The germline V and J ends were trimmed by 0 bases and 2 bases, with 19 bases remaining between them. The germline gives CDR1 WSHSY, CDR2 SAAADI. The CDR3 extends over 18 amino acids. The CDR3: CASSESKFATAKQETQYF. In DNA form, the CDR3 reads TGCGCCAGCAGTGAGTCGAAATTCGCGACAGCGAAGCAAGAGACCCAGTACTTC.

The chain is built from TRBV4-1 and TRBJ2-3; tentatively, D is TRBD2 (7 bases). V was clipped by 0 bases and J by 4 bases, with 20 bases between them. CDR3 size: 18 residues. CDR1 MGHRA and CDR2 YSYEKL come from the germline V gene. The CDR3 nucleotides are TGCGCCAGCAGCCAAGAAGGATTTAGGGGGGGCCAGGCAGATACGCAGTATTTT. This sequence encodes CASSQEGFRGGQADTQYF.

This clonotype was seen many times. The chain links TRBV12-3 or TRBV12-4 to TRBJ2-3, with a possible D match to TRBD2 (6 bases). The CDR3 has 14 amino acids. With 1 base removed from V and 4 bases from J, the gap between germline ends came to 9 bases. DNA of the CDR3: TGTGCCAGCAGTTTAGTCACGGGGGCAGATACGCAGTATTTT. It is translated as CASSLVTGADTQYF.

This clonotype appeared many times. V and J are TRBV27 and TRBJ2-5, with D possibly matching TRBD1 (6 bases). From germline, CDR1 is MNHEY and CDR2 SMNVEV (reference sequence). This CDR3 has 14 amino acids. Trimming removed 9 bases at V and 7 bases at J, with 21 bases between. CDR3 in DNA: TGTGCCAGTCAGAAACCCGGACAGAGGGGGACCCAGTACTTC. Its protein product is CASQKPGQRGTQYF.

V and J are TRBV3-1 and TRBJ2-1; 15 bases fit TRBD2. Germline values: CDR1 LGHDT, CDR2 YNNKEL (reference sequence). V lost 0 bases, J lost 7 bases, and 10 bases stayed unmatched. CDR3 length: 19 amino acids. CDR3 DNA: TGTGCCAGCAGCCAAGATCCCCCCGGACTAGCGGGGGGGTTGAATGAGCAGTTCTTC. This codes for CASSQDPPGLAGGLNEQFF.

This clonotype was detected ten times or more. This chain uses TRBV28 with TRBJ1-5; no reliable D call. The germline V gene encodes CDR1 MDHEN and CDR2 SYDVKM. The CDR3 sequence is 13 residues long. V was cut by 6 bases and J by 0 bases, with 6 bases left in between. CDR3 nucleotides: TGTGCCAGCAGGATAAATAGCAATCAGCCCCAGCATTTT. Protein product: CASRINSNQPQHF. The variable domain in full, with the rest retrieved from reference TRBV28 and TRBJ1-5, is DVKVTQSSRYLVKRTGEKVFLECVQDMDHENMFWYRQDPGLGLRLIYFSYDVKMKEKGDIPEGYSVSREKKERFSLILESASTNQTSMYLCASRINSNQPQHFGDGTRLSIL.

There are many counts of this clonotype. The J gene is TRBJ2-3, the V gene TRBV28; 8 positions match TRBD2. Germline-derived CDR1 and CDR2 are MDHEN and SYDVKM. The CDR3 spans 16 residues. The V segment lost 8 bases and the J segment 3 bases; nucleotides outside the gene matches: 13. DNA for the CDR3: TGTGCCAGCGGAATAGGACTAGCTCTTCAAACAGATACGCAGTATTTT. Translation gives CASGIGLALQTDTQYF. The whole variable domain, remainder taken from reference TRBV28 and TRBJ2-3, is DVKVTQSSRYLVKRTGEKVFLECVQDMDHENMFWYRQDPGLGLRLIYFSYDVKMKEKGDIPEGYSVSREKKERFSLILESASTNQTSMYLCASGIGLALQTDTQYFGPGTRLTVL.

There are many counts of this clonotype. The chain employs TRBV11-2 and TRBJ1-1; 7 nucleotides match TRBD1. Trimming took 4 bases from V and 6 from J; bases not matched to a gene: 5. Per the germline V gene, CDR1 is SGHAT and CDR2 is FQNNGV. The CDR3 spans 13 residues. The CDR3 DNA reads TGTGCCAGCAGCTCTACGACAGGGTCTGAAGCTTTCTTT. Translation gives CASSSTTGSEAFF.

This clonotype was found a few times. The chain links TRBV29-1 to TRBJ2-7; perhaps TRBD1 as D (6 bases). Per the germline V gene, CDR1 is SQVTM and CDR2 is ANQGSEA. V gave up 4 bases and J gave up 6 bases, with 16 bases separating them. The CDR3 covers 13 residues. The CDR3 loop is CSVAEQGSGEQYF. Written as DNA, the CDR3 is TGCAGCGTTGCCGAACAGGGATCAGGCGAGCAGTACTTC.

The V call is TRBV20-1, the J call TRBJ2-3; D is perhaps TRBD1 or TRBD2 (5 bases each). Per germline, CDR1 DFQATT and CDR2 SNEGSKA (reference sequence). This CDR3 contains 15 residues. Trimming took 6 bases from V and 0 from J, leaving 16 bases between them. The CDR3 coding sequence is TGCAGTGCCATATCGGGGCTGTCTAGCACAGATACGCAGTATTTT. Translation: CSAISGLSSTDTQYF.

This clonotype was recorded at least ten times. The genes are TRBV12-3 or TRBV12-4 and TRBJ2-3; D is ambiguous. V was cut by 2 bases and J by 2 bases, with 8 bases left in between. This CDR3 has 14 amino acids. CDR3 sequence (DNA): TGTGCCAGCAGTTTACCACAGTACACAGATACGCAGTATTTT. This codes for CASSLPQYTDTQYF.

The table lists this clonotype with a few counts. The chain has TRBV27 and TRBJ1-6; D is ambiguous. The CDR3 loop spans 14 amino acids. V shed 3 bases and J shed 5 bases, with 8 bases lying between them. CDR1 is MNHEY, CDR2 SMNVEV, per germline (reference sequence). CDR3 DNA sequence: TGTGCCAGCAGTTTCACACAGAATAATTCACCCCTCCACTTT. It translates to CASSFTQNNSPLHF.

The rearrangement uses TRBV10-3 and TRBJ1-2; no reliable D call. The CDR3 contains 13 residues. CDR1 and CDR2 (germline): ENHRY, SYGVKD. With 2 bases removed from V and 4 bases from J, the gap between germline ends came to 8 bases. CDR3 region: CAISEGLSYGYTF. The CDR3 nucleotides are TGTGCCATCAGTGAGGGGCTCAGCTATGGCTACACCTTC.

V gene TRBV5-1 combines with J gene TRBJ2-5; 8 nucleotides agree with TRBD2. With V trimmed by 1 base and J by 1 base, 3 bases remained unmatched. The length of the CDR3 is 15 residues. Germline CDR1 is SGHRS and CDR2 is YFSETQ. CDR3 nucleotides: TGCGCCAGCAGCTTGTCGCGGGGGGTCCAAGAGACCCAGTACTTC. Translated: CASSLSRGVQETQYF.

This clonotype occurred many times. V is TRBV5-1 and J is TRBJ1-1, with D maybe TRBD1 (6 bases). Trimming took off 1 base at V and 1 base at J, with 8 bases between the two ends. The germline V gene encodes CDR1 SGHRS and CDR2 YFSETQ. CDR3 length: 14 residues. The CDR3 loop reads CASSLQGQNTEAFF. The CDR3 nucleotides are TGCGCCAGCAGCTTGCAGGGGCAGAACACTGAAGCTTTCTTT.